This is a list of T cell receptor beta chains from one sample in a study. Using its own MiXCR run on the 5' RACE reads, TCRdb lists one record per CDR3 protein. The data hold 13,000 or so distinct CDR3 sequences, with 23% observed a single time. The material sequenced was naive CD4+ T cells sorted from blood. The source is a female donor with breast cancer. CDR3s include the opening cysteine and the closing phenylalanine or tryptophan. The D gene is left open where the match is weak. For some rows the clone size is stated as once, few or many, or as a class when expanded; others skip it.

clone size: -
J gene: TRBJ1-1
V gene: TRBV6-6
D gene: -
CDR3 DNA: TGTGTCAGCAGCTTAGTGGACAGAGACTCGAACACTGAAGCTTTCTTT
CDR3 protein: CVSSLVDRDSNTEAFF

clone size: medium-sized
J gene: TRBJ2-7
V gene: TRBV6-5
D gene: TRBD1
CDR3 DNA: TGTGCCAGCAGACGACAGGGGGCGGTCGAGCAGTACTTC
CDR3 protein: CASRRQGAVEQYF

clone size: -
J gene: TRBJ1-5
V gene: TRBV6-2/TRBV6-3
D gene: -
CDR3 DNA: TGTGCCAGCCGTTACTCTTGGGGAGTAGCGGGAAGCACAGATACGCAGCATTTT
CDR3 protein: CASRYSWGVAGSTDTQHF

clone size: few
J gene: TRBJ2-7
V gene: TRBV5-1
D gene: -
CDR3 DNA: TGCGCCAGCAGCTTGGGCCACCGACAGGACCTTTTAGGCGAGCAGTACTTC
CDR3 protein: CASSLGHRQDLLGEQYF

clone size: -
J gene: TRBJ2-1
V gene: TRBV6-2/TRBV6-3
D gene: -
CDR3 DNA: TGTGCCAGCAGTGGGGTAGGAGGCAATGAGCAGTTCTTC
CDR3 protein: CASSGVGGNEQFF

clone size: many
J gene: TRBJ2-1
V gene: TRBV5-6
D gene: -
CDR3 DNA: TGTGCCAGCAGCTTGGCCCGGGGGTACAATGAGCAGTTCTTC
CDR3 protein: CASSLARGYNEQFF

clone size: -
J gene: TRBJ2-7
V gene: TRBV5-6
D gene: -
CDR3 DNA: TGTGCCAGCAGCTTGGAGCAGACCTACGAGCAGTACTTC
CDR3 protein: CASSLEQTYEQYF

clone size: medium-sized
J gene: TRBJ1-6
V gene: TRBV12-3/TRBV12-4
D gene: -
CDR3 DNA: TGTGCCAGCAGTTTAGTGGGGAAGGTGTCACCCCTCCACTTT
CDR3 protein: CASSLVGKVSPLHF

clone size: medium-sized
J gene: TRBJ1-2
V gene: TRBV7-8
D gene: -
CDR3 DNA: TGTGCCAGCGGAGGGGTCTATGGCTACACCTTC
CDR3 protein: CASGGVYGYTF

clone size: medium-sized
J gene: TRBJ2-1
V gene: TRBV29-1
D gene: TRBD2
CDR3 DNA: TGCAGCGTTGATAATGACCTAGCGGCCAAGTTCTTC
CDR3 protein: CSVDNDLAAKFF

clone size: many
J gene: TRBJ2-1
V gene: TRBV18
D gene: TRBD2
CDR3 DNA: TGTGCCAGCTCCCCTACTAGCGGGGTCTACAATGAGCAGTTCTTC
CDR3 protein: CASSPTSGVYNEQFF

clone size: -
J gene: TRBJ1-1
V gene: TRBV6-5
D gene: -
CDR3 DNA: TGTGCCAGCAGACTACAGTGCAGCACTGAAGCTTTCTTT
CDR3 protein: CASRLQCSTEAFF

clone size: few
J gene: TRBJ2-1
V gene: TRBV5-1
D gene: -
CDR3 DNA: TGCGCCAGCAGCTTGATGGGCAATGAGCAGTTCTTC
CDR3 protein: CASSLMGNEQFF

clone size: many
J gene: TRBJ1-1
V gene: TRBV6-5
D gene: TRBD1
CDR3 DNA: TGTGCCAGCAGTTCCGGGACAGGAGCGAACACTGAAGCTTTCTTT
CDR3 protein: CASSSGTGANTEAFF

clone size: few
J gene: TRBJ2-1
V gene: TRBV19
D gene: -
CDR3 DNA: TGTGCCAGTAGGGGGGGAGGCAATGAGCAGTTCTTC
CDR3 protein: CASRGGGNEQFF

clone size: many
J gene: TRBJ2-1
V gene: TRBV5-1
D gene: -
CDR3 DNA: TGCGCCAGCAGCTTGGAGGGAATATACAATGAGCAGTTCTTC
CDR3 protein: CASSLEGIYNEQFF

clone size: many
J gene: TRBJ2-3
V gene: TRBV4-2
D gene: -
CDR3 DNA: TGTGCCAGCAGCCAAGGCTTAGATACGCAGTATTTT
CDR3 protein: CASSQGLDTQYF

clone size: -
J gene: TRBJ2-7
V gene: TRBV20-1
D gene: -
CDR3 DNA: TGCAGTGCTAGAGGGGACGACTACGAGCAGTACTTC
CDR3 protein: CSARGDDYEQYF

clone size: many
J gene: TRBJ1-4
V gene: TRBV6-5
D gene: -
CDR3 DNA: TGTGCCAGCAGTTCCACGGAGGGACGTAATGAAAAACTGTTTTTT
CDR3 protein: CASSSTEGRNEKLFF

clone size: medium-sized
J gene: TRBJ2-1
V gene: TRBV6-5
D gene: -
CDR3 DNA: TGTGCCAGCAGTTACTGGGGGGTGGGGGAAAAGGGGAACAATGAGCAGTTCTTC
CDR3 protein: CASSYWGVGEKGNNEQFF

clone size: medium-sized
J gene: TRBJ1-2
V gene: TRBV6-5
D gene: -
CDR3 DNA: TGTGCCAGCAGCCCCGGGACACACTATGGCTACACCTTC
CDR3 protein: CASSPGTHYGYTF

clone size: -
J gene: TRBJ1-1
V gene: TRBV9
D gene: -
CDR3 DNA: TGTGCCAGCAGCGTAGGAGAGGGGGACGGACAGAACACTGAAGCTTTCTTT
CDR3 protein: CASSVGEGDGQNTEAFF

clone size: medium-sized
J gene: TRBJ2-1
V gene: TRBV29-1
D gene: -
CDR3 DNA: TGCAGCGTTGATGGCATTAGGGCCGGGGAGTTCTTC
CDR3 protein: CSVDGIRAGEFF

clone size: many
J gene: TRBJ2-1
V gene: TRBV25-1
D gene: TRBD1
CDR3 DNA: TGTGCCAGCACCTCGAGCATACAGGGGGAGCACAATGAGCAGTTCTTC
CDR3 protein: CASTSSIQGEHNEQFF

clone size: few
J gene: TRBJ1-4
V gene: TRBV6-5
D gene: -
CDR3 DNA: TGTGCCAGCAGTTACGGCCAACAGGAAAAACTGTTTTTT
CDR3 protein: CASSYGQQEKLFF

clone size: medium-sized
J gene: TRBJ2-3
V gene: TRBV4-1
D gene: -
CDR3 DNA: TGCGCCAGCAGCCAAGTCGACCGACTCACAGATACGCAGTATTTT
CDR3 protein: CASSQVDRLTDTQYF

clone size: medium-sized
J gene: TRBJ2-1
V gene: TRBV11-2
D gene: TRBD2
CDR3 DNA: TGTGCCAGCAGCTTATCCCGGACTAGCGGGAACAATGAGCAGTTCTTC
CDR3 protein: CASSLSRTSGNNEQFF

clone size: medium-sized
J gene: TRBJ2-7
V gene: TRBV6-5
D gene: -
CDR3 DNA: TGTGCCAGCAGTTACTCACGGAGCTCCTACGAGCAGTACTTC
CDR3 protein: CASSYSRSSYEQYF

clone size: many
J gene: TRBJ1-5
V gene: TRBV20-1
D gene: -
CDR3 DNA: TGCAGTGCTAGGGCTCCTGGAGAATCGCCCCAGCATTTT
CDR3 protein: CSARAPGESPQHF